The sequence of this T cell receptor (beta chain) was determined in a study of blood T cell repertoires in COVID-19. Study information: The United States, Italy and Spain were the sources of the acute and convalescent COVID-19 samples. T cells, B-cell-depleted T cells, or PBMCs supplied cDNA or gDNA.

In the original analysis: Cell counts per sample came from amplifying reference gene primers. Measured with immunoSEQ multiplex PCR; TCRdb has only the in-frame clones, and not every one. V and J calls and clone size are copied from that table; D and trimming were computed from the DNA. The sample contains tens of thousands of clones, roughly 90% of which appear only once. This clone was recorded once. Trimming left V 5 bases short and J 7 bases short, with 15 bases between. CDR1 and CDR2 from the germline V gene are LGHDT and YNNKEL (reference sequence). The CDR3 spans 14 residues. The source is a man aged 55-75 years with acute or convalescent COVID-19. The sample taken for sequencing was peripheral blood. V is TRBV3-1 (or the pseudogene TRBV3-2) and J is TRBJ1-5; no clear D gene. DNA of the CDR3: TGTGCCAGCAGCTACCGAGGGTTGGGGCAGCCCCAGCATTTT. It is translated as CASSYRGLGQPQHF.